The rows below give T cell receptor beta chains drawn from one sample of a study of shared T cell receptors in the human thymus. Repertoires were generated with immunoSEQ multiplex PCR, while TCRdb's copy carries only in-frame clones and drops some. The table has 700,000 to 750,000 clones, approximately 85% seen once. Another study also made use of these data, one on human thymus T cells.

Sample: thymocytes. The receptors were sampled from a girl younger than two with a congenital heart defect. CDR3s include the opening cysteine and the closing phenylalanine or tryptophan. D genes are given only for firm matches.

j_gene	v_gene	d_gene	CDR3nt	CDR3aa
TRBJ2-3	TRBV27	TRBD1	TGTGCCAGCAGATTAGGGGGCCGGAGCACAGATACGCAGTATTTT	CASRLGGRSTDTQYF
TRBJ1-1	TRBV7-2	-	TGTGCCAGCAGTCGGACCTTAAGAGGGACTGAAGCTTTCTTT	CASSRTLRGTEAFF
TRBJ1-1	TRBV7-2	-	TGTGCCAGCAGCTTTAGACAGCTGGGCCAAAAGACTGAAGCTTTCTTT	CASSFRQLGQKTEAFF
TRBJ2-7	TRBV4-1	-	TGCGCCAGCAGCCAAAAGGCGCCTCAGTCGGGTCCTTACGAGCAGTACTTC	CASSQKAPQSGPYEQYF
TRBJ1-1	TRBV6-1	-	TGTGCCAGCAGTGCTCCTCGGAGGGTCTTTACCGCTGAAGCTTTCTTT	CASSAPRRVFTAEAFF
TRBJ2-7	TRBV7-9	TRBD1	TGTGCCAGCAGCTTTCGCCCCCTCATCTCCGGGACAGGGGTAATCAAGCAGTACTTC	CASSFRPLISGTGVIKQYF
TRBJ1-5	TRBV6-1	-	TGTGCCAGCCGACAGTGCAATCAGCCCCAGCATTTT	CASRQCNQPQHF
TRBJ2-1	TRBV4-3	TRBD2	TGCGCCAGCAGCCAAGCGTGGACTAGCGGGGGCTCCTACAATGAGCAGTTCTTC	CASSQAWTSGGSYNEQFF
TRBJ2-7	TRBV5-8	TRBD2	TGTGCCAGCAGCTTAGGGACTAGCACCTTAACCTACGAGCAGTACTTC	CASSLGTSTLTYEQYF
TRBJ2-5	TRBV28	-	TGTGCCAGCAGCCAAACGACAGAGCAAGAGACCCAGTACTTC	CASSQTTEQETQYF
TRBJ1-1	TRBV10-3	TRBD1	TGTGCCATCGGGGAGGCGGATACAGGGGACACTGAAGCTTTCTTT	CAIGEADTGDTEAFF
TRBJ2-7	TRBV14	-	TGTGCCAGCAGCCAAGGTATTAGCCGATTCTCCTACGAGCAGTACTTC	CASSQGISRFSYEQYF
TRBJ1-3	TRBV5-5	TRBD1	TGTGCCAGCAGCTTGACTTGGGGACAGGGAGTTAAAAGCTCTGGAAACACCATATATTTT	CASSLTWGQGVKSSGNTIYF
TRBJ2-5	TRBV4-3	-	TGCGCCAGCAGCCAAGGGTCGGGTACCACACAAGAGACCCAGTACTTC	CASSQGSGTTQETQYF
TRBJ2-3	TRBV9	TRBD2	TGTGCCAGCAGCGCCGGGGGGTGCACAGATACGCAGTATTTT	CASSAGGCTDTQYF
TRBJ2-3	TRBV10-1	-	TGCGCCAGCAGTGAGTCTAGCGGTTGTACAGATACGCAGTATTTT	CASSESSGCTDTQYF
TRBJ2-7	TRBV7-9	TRBD1	TGTGCCAGCAGCTGCGGGCCCGGGACAGTGAACTACGAGCAGTACTTC	CASSCGPGTVNYEQYF
TRBJ2-7	TRBV4-1	-	TGCGCCAGCAGCCAAGATACGAAAGGACAGTACGAGCAGTACTTC	CASSQDTKGQYEQYF